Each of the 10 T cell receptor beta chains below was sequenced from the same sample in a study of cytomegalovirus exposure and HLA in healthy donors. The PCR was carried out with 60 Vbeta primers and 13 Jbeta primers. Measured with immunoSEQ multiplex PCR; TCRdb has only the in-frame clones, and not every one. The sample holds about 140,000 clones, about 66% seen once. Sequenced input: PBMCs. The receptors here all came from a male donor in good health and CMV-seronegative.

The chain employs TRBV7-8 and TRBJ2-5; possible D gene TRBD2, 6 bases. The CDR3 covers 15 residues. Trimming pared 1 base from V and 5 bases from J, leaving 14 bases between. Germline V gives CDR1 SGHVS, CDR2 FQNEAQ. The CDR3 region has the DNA TGTGCCAGCAGCTTAGATTTCGGGGGTGGCGAGACCCAGTACTTC. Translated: CASSLDFGGGETQYF.

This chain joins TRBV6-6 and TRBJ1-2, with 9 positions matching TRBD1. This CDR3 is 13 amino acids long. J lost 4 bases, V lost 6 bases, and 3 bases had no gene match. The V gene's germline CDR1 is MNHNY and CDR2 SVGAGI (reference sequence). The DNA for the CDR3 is TGTGCCAGCAGCCAGACAGGGGGCTATGGCTACACCTTC. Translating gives CASSQTGGYGYTF.

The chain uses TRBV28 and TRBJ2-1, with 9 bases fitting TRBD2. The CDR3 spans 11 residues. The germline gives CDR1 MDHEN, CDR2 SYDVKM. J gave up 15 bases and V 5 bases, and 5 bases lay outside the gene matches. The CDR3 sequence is CASSGTSSWFF. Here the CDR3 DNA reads TGTGCCAGCAGTGGGACTAGCAGTTGGTTCTTC.

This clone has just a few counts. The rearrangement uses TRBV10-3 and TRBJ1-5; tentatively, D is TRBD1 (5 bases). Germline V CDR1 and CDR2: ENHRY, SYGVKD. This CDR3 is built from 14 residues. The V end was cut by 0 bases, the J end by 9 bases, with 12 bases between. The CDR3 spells CAISESKGQGPQHF. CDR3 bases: TGTGCCATCAGTGAGTCCAAGGGTCAGGGGCCCCAGCATTTT.

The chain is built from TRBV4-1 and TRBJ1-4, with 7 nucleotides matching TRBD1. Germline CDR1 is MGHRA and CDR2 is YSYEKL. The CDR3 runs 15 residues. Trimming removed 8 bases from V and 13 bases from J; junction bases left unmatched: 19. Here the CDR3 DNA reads TGCGCCAGCGGATCTGACCGGGACAGCGATTGCACACTGTTTTTT. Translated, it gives CASGSDRDSDCTLFF.

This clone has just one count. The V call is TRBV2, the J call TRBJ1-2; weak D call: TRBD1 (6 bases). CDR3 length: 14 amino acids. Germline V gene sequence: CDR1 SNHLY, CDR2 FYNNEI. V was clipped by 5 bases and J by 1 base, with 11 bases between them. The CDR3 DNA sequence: TGTGCCAGCAGTAGGACAGATAGTAACTATGGCTACACCTTC. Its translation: CASSRTDSNYGYTF.

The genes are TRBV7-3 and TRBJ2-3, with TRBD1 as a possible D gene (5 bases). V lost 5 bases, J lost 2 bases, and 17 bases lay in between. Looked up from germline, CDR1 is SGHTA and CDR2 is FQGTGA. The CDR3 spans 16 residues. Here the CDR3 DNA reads TGTGCCAGCAGCCCACATTCTAGGGGTTTCACAGATACGCAGTATTTT. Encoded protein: CASSPHSRGFTDTQYF.

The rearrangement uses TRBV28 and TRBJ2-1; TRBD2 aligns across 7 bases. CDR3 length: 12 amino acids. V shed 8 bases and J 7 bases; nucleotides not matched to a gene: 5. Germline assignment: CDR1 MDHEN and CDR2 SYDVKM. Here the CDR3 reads CASGGGRNEQFF. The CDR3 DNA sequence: TGTGCCAGCGGGGGGGGAAGAAATGAGCAGTTCTTC.

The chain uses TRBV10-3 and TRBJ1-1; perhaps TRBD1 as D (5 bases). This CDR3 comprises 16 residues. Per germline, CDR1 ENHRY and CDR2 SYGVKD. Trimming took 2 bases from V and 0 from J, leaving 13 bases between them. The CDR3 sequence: CAISEVPGRLNTEAFF. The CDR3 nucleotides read TGTGCCATCAGTGAGGTCCCAGGGCGGTTGAACACTGAAGCTTTCTTT.

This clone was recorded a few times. The CDR3 loop reads CASSLGSQGEGEKLFF. The CDR3 nucleotides read TGTGCCAGCAGCTTGGGCTCACAGGGCGAGGGTGAAAAACTGTTTTTT. The J gene is TRBJ1-4, the V gene TRBV5-4, with a possible D match to TRBD1 (6 bases). This CDR3 region has 16 residues. V lost 0 bases and J 7 bases, leaving 16 bases between the germline ends. Germline CDR1 and CDR2: SGHNT and YYREEE (reference sequence).